This T cell receptor beta chain comes out of a study of early T cells in non-severe SARS-CoV-2 infection. As for the study in general: Chains from this unsorted whole-blood bulk RNA could not be paired.

Whole-study results and caveats: Private and CD4 specificities were missed by VDJdb matching, which favored anti-spike CD8 responses.

Attachment of unique molecular identifiers was made to individual cDNA molecules. TCRdb re-analysed the 5' RACE reads in MiXCR, keeping a single row per CDR3 protein. Among 60,000 to 75,000 distinct CDR3 sequences, about an eighth were seen once, and the ten largest hold roughly 5.8%. The CDR3 contains 14 residues. The V gene lost 5 bases and the J gene lost 6 bases, with 20 bases spanning the gap. CDR1 DFQATT and CDR2 SNEGSKA come from the germline V gene (reference sequence). This clonotype was counted between two and nine times. Its target is unknown. This clonotype was sampled from an adult who was a healthcare worker with PCR-confirmed SARS-CoV-2 infection or an uninfected control (not recorded which). This specimen was whole blood, taken at baseline. The V gene is TRBV20-1, the J gene TRBJ2-7, with D maybe TRBD1 (6 bases). DNA for the CDR3: TGCAGTGCTGTCGAAACCCAGAAACAGGGCGAGCAGTACTTC. It translates to CSAVETQKQGEQYF.